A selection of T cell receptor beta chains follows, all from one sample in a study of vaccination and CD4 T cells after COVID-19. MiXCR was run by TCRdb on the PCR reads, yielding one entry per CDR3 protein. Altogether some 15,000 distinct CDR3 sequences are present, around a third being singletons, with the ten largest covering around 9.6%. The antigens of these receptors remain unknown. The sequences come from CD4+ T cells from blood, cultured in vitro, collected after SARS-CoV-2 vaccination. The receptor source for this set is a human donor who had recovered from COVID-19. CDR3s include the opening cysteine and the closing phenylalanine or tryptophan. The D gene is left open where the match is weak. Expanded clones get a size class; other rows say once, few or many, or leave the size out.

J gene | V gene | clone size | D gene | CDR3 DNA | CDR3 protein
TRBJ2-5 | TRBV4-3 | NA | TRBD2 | TGCGCCAGCAGCCTAAGACTAGCGGGAGCCATGGGGCAAGAGACCCAGTACTTC | CASSLRLAGAMGQETQYF
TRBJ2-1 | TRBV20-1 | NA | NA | TGCAGTGCTAGGAAGGCCTTAAGGGAGCAGTTCTTC | CSARKALREQFF
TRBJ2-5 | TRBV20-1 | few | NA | TGCAGTCCCTATTCCCGGGGCCGAGAGACCCAGTACTTC | CSPYSRGRETQYF
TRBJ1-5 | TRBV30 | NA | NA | TGTGCCTGGAGTGTCAGTAGCAATCAGCCCCAGCATTTT | CAWSVSSNQPQHF
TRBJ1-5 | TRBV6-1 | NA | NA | TGTGCCAGCAGCTTGGGCGGCCAGGGCCATCAGCCCCAGCATTTT | CASSLGGQGHQPQHF
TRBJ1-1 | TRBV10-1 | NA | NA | TGCGCCAGCAGTGAGTCACAGCCGAACACTGAAGCTTTCTTT | CASSESQPNTEAFF
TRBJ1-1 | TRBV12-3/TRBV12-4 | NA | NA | TGTGCCAGCAGTTCGGGATTGACTGAAGCTTTCTTT | CASSSGLTEAFF
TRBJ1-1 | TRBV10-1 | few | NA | TGCGCCAGTTGTTCCCGTAAAGGGAGGGAAACTGAAGCTTTCTTT | CASCSRKGRETEAFF
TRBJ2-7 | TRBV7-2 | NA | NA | TGTGCCAGCAGTTGGGGGAGCGGGTTGTCCTACGAGCAGTACTTC | CASSWGSGLSYEQYF
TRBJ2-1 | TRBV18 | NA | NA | TGTGCCAGCTCACCGCCTAGCGCCAGCTCCTACAATGAGCAGTTCTTC | CASSPPSASSYNEQFF
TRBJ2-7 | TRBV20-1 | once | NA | TGCAGTGCCGGACCAAGCTCCTACGAGCAGTACTTC | CSAGPSSYEQYF
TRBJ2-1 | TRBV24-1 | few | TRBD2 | TGTGCCACCTCAGCCGGGACTAGCGGGAGCCATGAGCAGTTCTTC | CATSAGTSGSHEQFF
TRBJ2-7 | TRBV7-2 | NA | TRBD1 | TGTGCCAGCAGGGTAGGACAGGGCTACGAGCAGTACTTC | CASRVGQGYEQYF
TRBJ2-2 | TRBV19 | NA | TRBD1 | TGTGCCAGTAGCCCCGGGACAGCGAACACCGGGGAGCTGTTTTTT | CASSPGTANTGELFF
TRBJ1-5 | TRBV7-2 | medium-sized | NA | TGTGCCAGCAGCTTACAGGGGTACAATCAGCCCCAGCATTTT | CASSLQGYNQPQHF
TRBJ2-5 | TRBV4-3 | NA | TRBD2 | TGCGCCAGCAGCCAAGCTAGCGGGAGGGCCGGAGAGACCCAGTACTTC | CASSQASGRAGETQYF
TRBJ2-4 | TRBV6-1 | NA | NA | TGTGCCAGCAGGACCGGGGGTTTAGCCAAAAACATTCAGTACTTC | CASRTGGLAKNIQYF
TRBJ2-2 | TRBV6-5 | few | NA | TGTGCCAGCAGTTACAGGTCTGTCGCGGTCGCGAACACCGGGGAGCTGTTTTTT | CASSYRSVAVANTGELFF
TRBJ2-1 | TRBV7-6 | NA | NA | TGTGCCAGCAGCTTTGGAGCAGGGGCCTATGAGCAGTTCTTC | CASSFGAGAYEQFF
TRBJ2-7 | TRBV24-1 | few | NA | TGTGCCACCAGTGATTGGGGGACAACGGACACAAGGGAGCAGTACTTC | CATSDWGTTDTREQYF
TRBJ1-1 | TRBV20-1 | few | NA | TGCAGTGCTAGGGTGACGGGGGGTGGGAACACTGAAGCTTTCTTT | CSARVTGGGNTEAFF
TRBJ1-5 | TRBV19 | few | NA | TGTGCCAGTAGTACAGATCACGTGGCTCTGGGCAATCAGCCCCAGCATTTT | CASSTDHVALGNQPQHF
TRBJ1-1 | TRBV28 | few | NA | TGTGCCAGCAGAGACAGTAACACTGAAGCTTTCTTT | CASRDSNTEAFF
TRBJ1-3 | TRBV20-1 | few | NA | TGCAGTGCTAGGTCCGGAGCGGGATACTCTGGAAACACCATATATTTT | CSARSGAGYSGNTIYF
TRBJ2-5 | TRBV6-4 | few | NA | TGTGCCAGCAGTGCTCGGGAGACCCAGTACTTC | CASSARETQYF
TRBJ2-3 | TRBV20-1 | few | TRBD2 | TGCAGTCATAGGCGAGCGGGAAGGGGAGATACGCAGTATTTT | CSHRRAGRGDTQYF
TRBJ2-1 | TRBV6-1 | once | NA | TGTGCCAGCAGCGGGACGGCAAACAATGAGCAGTTCTTC | CASSGTANNEQFF
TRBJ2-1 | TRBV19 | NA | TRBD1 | TGTGCCAGTAGTGCGGGACAGGCCTACAATGAGCAGTTCTTC | CASSAGQAYNEQFF
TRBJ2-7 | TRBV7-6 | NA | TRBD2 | TGTGCCAGCAGCCCCGGACTAGCGGGCTTAAGGTACGAGCAGTACTTC | CASSPGLAGLRYEQYF
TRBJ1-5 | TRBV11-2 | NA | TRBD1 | TGTGCCAGCAGCCGAGCAGGGGGCGGGGGCCATCAGCCCCAGCATTTT | CASSRAGGGGHQPQHF
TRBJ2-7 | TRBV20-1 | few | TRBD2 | TGCAGTGTTGCGGGAGTGGCGTTCCACGAGCAGTACTTC | CSVAGVAFHEQYF
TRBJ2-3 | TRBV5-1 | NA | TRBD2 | TGCGCCAGCAGCCTAGCGGCAGATACGCAGTATTTT | CASSLAADTQYF
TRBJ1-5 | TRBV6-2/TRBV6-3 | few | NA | TGTGCCAGCAGTTACTCCCATCAGCCCCAGCATTTT | CASSYSHQPQHF
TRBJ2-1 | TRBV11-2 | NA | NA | TGTGCCAGCAGCTTAGCCAGGGCCAATGAGCAGTTCTTC | CASSLARANEQFF
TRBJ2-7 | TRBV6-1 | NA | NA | TGTGCCAGCAGCCTGACATCCTACGAGCAGTACTTC | CASSLTSYEQYF
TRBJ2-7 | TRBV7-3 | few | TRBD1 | TGTGCCAGCAGCTTAGCCTCCGGGACAGGGGAAGGGAGGCTGTACTTC | CASSLASGTGEGRLYF
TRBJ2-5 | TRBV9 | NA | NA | TGTGCCAGCAGCGTAGGGACAACGCAAGAAGAGACCCAGTACTTC | CASSVGTTQEETQYF
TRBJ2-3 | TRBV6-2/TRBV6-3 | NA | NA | TGTGCCAGCAGTAGGCGTGCGGGCCCCACAGATACGCAGTATTTT | CASSRRAGPTDTQYF
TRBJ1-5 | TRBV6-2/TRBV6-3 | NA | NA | TGTGCCAGCAGGAGGACAGCTAGCAATCAGCCCCAGCATTTT | CASRRTASNQPQHF
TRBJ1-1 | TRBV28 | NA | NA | TGTGCCAGCAGTCAATACAGGAAGAGGACTGAAGCTTTCTTT | CASSQYRKRTEAFF
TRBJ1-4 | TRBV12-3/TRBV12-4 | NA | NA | TGTGCCAGCAGTCTCGGGGCAGGGGTGATGGAAAAACTGTTTTTT | CASSLGAGVMEKLFF
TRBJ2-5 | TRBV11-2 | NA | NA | TGTGCCAGCAGCTTACTCCTAGAAGAGACCCAGTACTTC | CASSLLLEETQYF
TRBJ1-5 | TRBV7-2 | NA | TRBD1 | TGTGCCAGCAGCTTAGAGGGGGCCCTTAGTCAGCCCCAGCATTTT | CASSLEGALSQPQHF